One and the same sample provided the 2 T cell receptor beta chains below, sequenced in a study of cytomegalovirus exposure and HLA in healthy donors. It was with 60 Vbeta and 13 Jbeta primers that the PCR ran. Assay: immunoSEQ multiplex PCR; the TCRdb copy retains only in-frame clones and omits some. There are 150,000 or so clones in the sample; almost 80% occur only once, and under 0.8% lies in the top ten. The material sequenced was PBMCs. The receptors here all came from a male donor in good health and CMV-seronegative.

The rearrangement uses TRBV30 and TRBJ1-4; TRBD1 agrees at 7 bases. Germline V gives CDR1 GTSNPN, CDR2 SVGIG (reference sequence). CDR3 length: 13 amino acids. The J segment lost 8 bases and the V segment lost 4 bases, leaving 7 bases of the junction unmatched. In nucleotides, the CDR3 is TGTGCCTGGACCCGACAGGGACCAGAAAAACTGTTTTTT. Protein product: CAWTRQGPEKLFF.

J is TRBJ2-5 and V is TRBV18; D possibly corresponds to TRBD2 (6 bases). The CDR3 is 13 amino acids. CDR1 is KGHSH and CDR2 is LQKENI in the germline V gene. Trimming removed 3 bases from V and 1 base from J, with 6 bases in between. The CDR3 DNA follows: TGTGCCAGCTCACCGGGACTCCAAGAGACCCAGTACTTC. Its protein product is CASSPGLQETQYF.